This is a list of T cell receptor beta chains from one sample in a study of vaccination and CD4 T cells after COVID-19. These TCRs' antigens remain unknown. MiXCR, run by TCRdb on the PCR reads, gives a single entry per CDR3 protein. The sample includes 15,000 or so distinct CDR3 sequences, about 29% seen only once; the top ten take roughly a fifth. Sequenced material: cultured CD4+ T cells from blood. These receptors came from a human donor with COVID-19. The CDR3 runs from the conserved cysteine through the conserved F or W. Fields, in order: CDR3 length, D gene, V gene, clone size, J gene, CDR3 DNA, CDR3 protein. The D gene is left open where the match is weak. Clone sizes are given selectively: once, few, many, or a class where the clone is expanded.

len: 13
d_gene: -
v_gene: TRBV19
abundance: -
j_gene: TRBJ1-1
CDR3nt: TGTGCCAGTAGTCAGGGCATGAACACTGAAGCTTTCTTT
CDR3aa: CASSQGMNTEAFF

len: 13
d_gene: TRBD1
v_gene: TRBV29-1
abundance: -
j_gene: TRBJ1-2
CDR3nt: TGCAGCGTTGGGGGTGGGACAGGGAACGGCTACACCTTC
CDR3aa: CSVGGGTGNGYTF

len: 15
d_gene: TRBD1
v_gene: TRBV11-3
abundance: -
j_gene: TRBJ2-5
CDR3nt: TGTGCCAGCAGCTTAGGAGGGACAGGGGAAGAGACCCAGTACTTC
CDR3aa: CASSLGGTGEETQYF

len: 13
d_gene: -
v_gene: TRBV10-3
abundance: -
j_gene: TRBJ1-1
CDR3nt: TGTGCCATCAGGGATCGGTTTTTTACTGAAGCTTTCTTT
CDR3aa: CAIRDRFFTEAFF

len: 14
d_gene: TRBD2
v_gene: TRBV20-1
abundance: few
j_gene: TRBJ2-3
CDR3nt: TGCAGTGCTCATCGGGGGGGGGCCACAGATACGCAGTATTTT
CDR3aa: CSAHRGGATDTQYF

len: 14
d_gene: -
v_gene: TRBV6-1
abundance: -
j_gene: TRBJ2-7
CDR3nt: TGTGCCAGCAAAGAAGGTACAAACAAGTACGAGCAGTACTTC
CDR3aa: CASKEGTNKYEQYF

len: 15
d_gene: TRBD2
v_gene: TRBV12-3/TRBV12-4
abundance: -
j_gene: TRBJ2-3
CDR3nt: TGTGCCAGCAGCTTTTGGACTAGCCACCCAGATACGCAGTATTTT
CDR3aa: CASSFWTSHPDTQYF

len: 16
d_gene: TRBD2
v_gene: TRBV4-3
abundance: -
j_gene: TRBJ2-1
CDR3nt: TGCGCCAGCAGCCAAGATGCGGCGGGGGGGCCTAATGAGCAGTTCTTC
CDR3aa: CASSQDAAGGPNEQFF

len: 16
d_gene: -
v_gene: TRBV7-7
abundance: -
j_gene: TRBJ2-2
CDR3nt: TGTGCTAGCAGCTCCAGCGGACGGGGGAGCGCCGGGGAGCCGTTTTTT
CDR3aa: CASSSSGRGSAGEPFF

len: 14
d_gene: -
v_gene: TRBV25-1
abundance: -
j_gene: TRBJ1-4
CDR3nt: TGTGCCAGCAGTGGTATTGGGGTTAATGAAAAACTGTTTTTT
CDR3aa: CASSGIGVNEKLFF

len: 15
d_gene: -
v_gene: TRBV20-1
abundance: few
j_gene: TRBJ1-5
CDR3nt: TGCAGTGCTCAGGGCAGTTCGGGGGCGAAGCAGCCCCAGCATTTT
CDR3aa: CSAQGSSGAKQPQHF

len: 15
d_gene: -
v_gene: TRBV14
abundance: few
j_gene: TRBJ2-1
CDR3nt: TGTGCCAGCAGTCTAGCGATAGGCTTATACAATGAGCAGTTCTTC
CDR3aa: CASSLAIGLYNEQFF

len: 13
d_gene: -
v_gene: TRBV19
abundance: -
j_gene: TRBJ1-2
CDR3nt: TGTGCCAGTAGTATGAGACAGACCTATGGCTACACCTTC
CDR3aa: CASSMRQTYGYTF

len: 14
d_gene: -
v_gene: TRBV18
abundance: few
j_gene: TRBJ1-2
CDR3nt: TGTGCCAGCTCACCAGGGGGGAGCAACTATGGCTACACCTTC
CDR3aa: CASSPGGSNYGYTF

len: 17
d_gene: TRBD1
v_gene: TRBV28
abundance: -
j_gene: TRBJ1-5
CDR3nt: TGTGCCAGCAGTTTACGGGGGACAGGGAATAGCAATCAGCCCCAGCATTTT
CDR3aa: CASSLRGTGNSNQPQHF

len: 17
d_gene: -
v_gene: TRBV4-3
abundance: -
j_gene: TRBJ1-5
CDR3nt: TGCGCCAGCAGCCAAGATTACGGGCGTCTTAGCAATCAGCCCCAGCATTTT
CDR3aa: CASSQDYGRLSNQPQHF

len: 14
d_gene: -
v_gene: TRBV30
abundance: few
j_gene: TRBJ2-7
CDR3nt: TGTGCCTGGACCCAGGGGGGGGCCGAAGACGAGCAGTACTTC
CDR3aa: CAWTQGGAEDEQYF

len: 14
d_gene: TRBD1
v_gene: TRBV20-1
abundance: few
j_gene: TRBJ2-3
CDR3nt: TGCAGTGCTAGGACAGGGGGGTTACCAGATACGCAGTATTTT
CDR3aa: CSARTGGLPDTQYF

len: 11
d_gene: -
v_gene: TRBV20-1
abundance: few
j_gene: TRBJ1-2
CDR3nt: TGCAGTGCTCAGCTCTATGGGGGCTACACCTTC
CDR3aa: CSAQLYGGYTF

len: 11
d_gene: TRBD1
v_gene: TRBV30
abundance: -
j_gene: TRBJ2-7
CDR3nt: TGTGCCTGGAGGACAGGGAACGAGCAGTACTTC
CDR3aa: CAWRTGNEQYF

len: 19
d_gene: TRBD1
v_gene: TRBV30
abundance: medium-sized
j_gene: TRBJ1-5
CDR3nt: TGTGCCTGGAGTGTAACGGTGGCCGGGACAGGGTTGGGCAATCAGCCCCAGCATTTT
CDR3aa: CAWSVTVAGTGLGNQPQHF

len: 15
d_gene: -
v_gene: TRBV11-3
abundance: -
j_gene: TRBJ2-2
CDR3nt: TGTGCCAGCAGCCGCACCGGGACCACCACCGGGGAGCTGTTTTTT
CDR3aa: CASSRTGTTTGELFF

len: 17
d_gene: TRBD2
v_gene: TRBV12-3/TRBV12-4
abundance: -
j_gene: TRBJ2-3
CDR3nt: TGTGCCAGCAGTTTAGGGATAAGCGGGGGGGCGACAGATACGCAGTATTTT
CDR3aa: CASSLGISGGATDTQYF

len: 15
d_gene: -
v_gene: TRBV6-5
abundance: -
j_gene: TRBJ2-7
CDR3nt: TGTGCCAGCAGTTATGCCCGGAGGGGGGCCTACGAGCAGTACTTC
CDR3aa: CASSYARRGAYEQYF

len: 16
d_gene: TRBD2
v_gene: TRBV5-1
abundance: -
j_gene: TRBJ2-5
CDR3nt: TGCGCCAGCAGCTTTACCGGGACTAGCGGACAAGAGACCCAGTACTTC
CDR3aa: CASSFTGTSGQETQYF

len: 17
d_gene: TRBD2
v_gene: TRBV6-4
abundance: -
j_gene: TRBJ2-1
CDR3nt: TGTGCCAGCAGTCAGACTAGCGGGGGGGCCTTCTACAATGAGCAGTTCTTC
CDR3aa: CASSQTSGGAFYNEQFF

len: 16
d_gene: TRBD1
v_gene: TRBV27
abundance: medium-sized
j_gene: TRBJ1-5
CDR3nt: TGTGCCAGCAGTCAACCGGGGACAGGACTATCGGAGCCCCAGCATTTT
CDR3aa: CASSQPGTGLSEPQHF

len: 13
d_gene: -
v_gene: TRBV7-9
abundance: few
j_gene: TRBJ2-5
CDR3nt: TGTGCCAGCAGCCAGACGGTCGCGGAGACCCAGTACTTC
CDR3aa: CASSQTVAETQYF